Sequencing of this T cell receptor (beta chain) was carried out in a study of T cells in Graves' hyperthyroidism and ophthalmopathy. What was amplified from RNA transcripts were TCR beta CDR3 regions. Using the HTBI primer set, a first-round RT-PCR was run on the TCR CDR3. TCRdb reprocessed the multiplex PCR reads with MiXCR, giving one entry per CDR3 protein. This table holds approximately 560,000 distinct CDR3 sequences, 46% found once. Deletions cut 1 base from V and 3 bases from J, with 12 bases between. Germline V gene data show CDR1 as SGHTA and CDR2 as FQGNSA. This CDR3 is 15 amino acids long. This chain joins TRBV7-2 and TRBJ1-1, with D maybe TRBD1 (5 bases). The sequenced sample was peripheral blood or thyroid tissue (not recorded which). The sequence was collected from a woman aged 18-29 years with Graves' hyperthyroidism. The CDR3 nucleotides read TGTGCCAGCAGCTTAGTAACGCGGGGGGACACTGAAGCTTTCTTT. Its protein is CASSLVTRGDTEAFF.